This TCR beta chain comes out of a study of T cells expressing NK-cell markers (dated by TCRdb to 2019 to 2021). In the study overall: In sorted CD3+CD56+NKG2C+, CD3+CD56+NKG2C- and CD3+CD56-NKG2C+ T-cell subsets from roughly 8 donors, TCR beta-chain repertoires were profiled. Of the eight sequenced donors, seven were found to be HCMV-seropositive and one was found to be HCMV-seronegative. The study sequenced eight donors, all healthy volunteers chosen at random: three men and five women. Libraries were sequenced as 2 x 150 bp reads on Illumina HiSeq 2000/2500, MiSeq or NextSeq. Study-wide conclusions, independent of this receptor: Whether the expanded NKG2C-expressing T cell clones were specific for HCMV antigens remained unclear. Those dominant clonotypes were again the most abundant among CD3+CD56-NKG2C+ cells in four donors, at roughly 25-60.1%. For 6 or 7 donors, the dominant CD3+CD56+NKG2C+ clonotypes were among the top 10 CD8+ clonotypes and accounted for about 1.0-7.5% of CD8+ T cells.

For sequencing, an Illumina HiSeq 2000 was employed. The TCR beta cDNA libraries were made using 5'RACE template switching, a step that added both a universal primer site and unique molecular identifiers. Synthesis of cDNA was primed from the TCR beta constant segment and was followed by two consecutive PCR amplification steps. The paper's processing steps were these. MIGEC handled demultiplexing of the reads and grouping by UMI, while MiTCR was used to assemble and quantify clonotypes. To remove erroneous sequences, TCR cDNA sequences were retained only when supported by two or more reads. The tcR package was used for downstream repertoire analysis, with clonotypes matched between fractions based on CDR3 nucleotide sequence plus V segment. VDJmatch was used to annotate antigen specificity against VDJdb, with one amino acid substitution in CDR3 allowed. Each CDR3 protein sequence appears as one entry after TCRdb reprocessed the reads, and no DNA is included. The V and J calls were not made by the authors but by TCRdb's processing. The sample's clone listing holds about 460,000 distinct CDR3 sequences. Under 1.5% of the sample goes to the ten largest clones.

About this clonotype itself: Its antigen remains unidentified.

To determine HCMV serostatus, a commercial ELISA kit was used to detect HCMV-specific IgG in serum. Peripheral blood mononuclear cells were isolated from blood by Ficoll density gradient centrifugation. Sequenced material: blood T cells: a sorted CD56 or NKG2C T cell subset, CD4+ or CD8+ T cells, or bulk PBMC T cells (not recorded which). The sequence derives from a woman aged 50 to 65 in good health. Donor details come from another sample of the same person, matched by shared clones.

CDR3 region: CASGSPYTDTQYF. This chain joins TRBV12-5 to TRBJ2-3. Taken from cysteine to phenylalanine, the CDR3 has 13 residues. No DNA is recorded. From the germline V gene, CDR1 is LGHNT and CDR2 is FRNRAP.